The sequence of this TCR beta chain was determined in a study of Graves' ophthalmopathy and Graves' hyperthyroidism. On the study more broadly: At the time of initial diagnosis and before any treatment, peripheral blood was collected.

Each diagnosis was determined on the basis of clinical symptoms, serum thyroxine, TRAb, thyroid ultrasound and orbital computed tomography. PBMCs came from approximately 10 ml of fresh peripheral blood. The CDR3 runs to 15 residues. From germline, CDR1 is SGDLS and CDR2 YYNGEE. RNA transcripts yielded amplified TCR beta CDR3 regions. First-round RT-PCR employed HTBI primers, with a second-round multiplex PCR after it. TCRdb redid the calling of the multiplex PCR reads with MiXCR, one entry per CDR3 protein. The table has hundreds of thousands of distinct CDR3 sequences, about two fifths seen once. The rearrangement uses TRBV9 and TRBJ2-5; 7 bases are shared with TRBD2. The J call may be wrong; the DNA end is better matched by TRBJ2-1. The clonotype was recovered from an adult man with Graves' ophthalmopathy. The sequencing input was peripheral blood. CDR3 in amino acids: CASSVSASGYNEQFF. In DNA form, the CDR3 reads TGTGCCAGCAGCGTTTCGGCTAGCGGATACAATGAGCAGTTCTTC.